These 25 T cell receptor beta chains share one sample of origin, sequenced in a study of T cell changes during pregnancy in multiple sclerosis. TCRdb's copy holds only in-frame clones and misses some; the assay was immunoSEQ multiplex PCR. The table records roughly 22,000 clones, roughly 90% of them present only once. Specimen: CD4+ T cells from peripheral blood mononuclear cells, collected after pregnancy. The source of these receptors is a female donor in good health, enrolled as a control in a pregnancy study.

This chain uses TRBV6-1 with TRBJ2-3, with 14 bases matching TRBD2. Trimming removed 4 bases from V and 6 bases from J; junction bases left unmatched: 6. The germline V gene encodes CDR1 MNHNS and CDR2 SASEGT. The CDR3 length is 16 residues. The CDR3 DNA follows: TGTGCCAGCAGTGCGGGGACTAGCGGGAGAACGGATACGCAGTATTTT. Translating gives CASSAGTSGRTDTQYF.

V is TRBV14 and J is TRBJ2-1, with 13 bases that match TRBD2. Germline V gene lookup returns CDR1 SGHDN and CDR2 FVKESK. The CDR3 runs to 20 residues. V lost 3 bases and J lost 0; bases outside the gene matches: 11. The CDR3 DNA reads as TGTGCCAGCAGCCACCTGACTAGCGGGAGGTCCTTCAGCTCCTACAATGAGCAGTTCTTC. Protein sequence: CASSHLTSGRSFSSYNEQFF. The variable domain in full, completed from reference TRBV14 and TRBJ2-1, reads EAGVTQFPSHSVIEKGQTVTLRCDPISGHDNLYWYRRVMGKEIKFLLHFVKESKQDESGMPNNRFLAERTGGTYSTLKVQPAELEDSGVYFCASSHLTSGRSFSSYNEQFFGPGTRLTVL.

The chain combines TRBV9 with TRBJ1-3; 7 bases map to TRBD1. The CDR3 length is 15 residues. Germline V gives CDR1 SGDLS, CDR2 YYNGEE. V lost 3 bases to trimming and J lost 2 bases; unmatched junction nucleotides: 5. This CDR3 reads CASSALDRAGNTIYF. The CDR3 DNA sequence: TGTGCCAGCAGCGCCCTCGACAGGGCTGGAAACACCATATATTTT.

The J gene is TRBJ2-5, the V gene TRBV7-2; 7 bases map to TRBD2. Per germline, CDR1 SGHTA and CDR2 FQGNSA. V lost 4 bases to trimming and J lost 1 base; unmatched junction nucleotides: 6. CDR3 size: 15 residues. The CDR3 sequence: CASSSGGGGQETQYF. DNA of the CDR3: TGTGCCAGCAGCTCTGGCGGGGGAGGCCAAGAGACCCAGTACTTC.

The chain has TRBV7-2 and TRBJ2-7; 12 bases align to TRBD2. Germline V gives CDR1 SGHTA, CDR2 FQGNSA. Germline trimming cut 5 bases from V and 3 bases from J; bases unmatched to any gene: 5. The CDR3 contains 15 residues. The CDR3 spells CASSLLAGGYYEQYF. DNA for the CDR3: TGTGCCAGCAGCCTACTAGCGGGAGGCTACTACGAGCAGTACTTC.

V gene TRBV7-9 combines with J gene TRBJ1-5, with D possibly being TRBD1 (5 bases). Germline lookup yields CDR1 SEHNR and CDR2 FQNEAQ (reference sequence). The CDR3 loop spans 16 amino acids. V lost 2 bases and J lost 8, with 19 bases in between. CDR3: CASSLSPFDQGEPQHF. CDR3 DNA: TGTGCCAGCAGCTTAAGTCCGTTTGATCAGGGTGAGCCCCAGCATTTT.

This clone was seen a single time. The chain uses TRBV4-1 and TRBJ1-2; TRBD1 aligns across 7 bases. Germline values: CDR1 MGHRA, CDR2 YSYEKL. The CDR3 totals 16 residues. Unmatched junction bases numbered 5, after V lost 1 base and J lost 0 bases. In nucleotides, the CDR3 is TGCGCCAGCAGCCAAGGGCCCGACAGGGCTAACTATGGCTACACCTTC. This sequence encodes CASSQGPDRANYGYTF.

The chain is built from TRBV5-1 and TRBJ2-3; 7 nucleotides match TRBD2. V was clipped by 1 base and J by 2 bases; unmatched bases: 7. The CDR3 is 16 residues long. CDR1 and CDR2 (germline): SGHRS, YFSETQ. CDR3 amino acids: CASSLSGGGVTDTQYF. In DNA, the CDR3 is TGCGCCAGCAGCTTGTCCGGTGGGGGGGTCACAGATACGCAGTATTTT.

J is TRBJ1-3 and V is TRBV5-1, with a weak D call TRBD1 (6 bases). The CDR3 totals 16 residues. Trimming left V 3 bases short and J 4 bases short, with 17 bases between. Germline assignment: CDR1 SGHRS and CDR2 YFSETQ. Here the CDR3 reads CASSSDPGGSGNTIYF. The CDR3 DNA reads as TGCGCCAGCAGCTCTGACCCTGGGGGCTCCGGAAACACCATATATTTT.

This chain links TRBV19 with TRBJ1-1; TRBD1 matches 8 bases. The CDR3 extends over 16 amino acids. In germline, CDR1 is LNHDA, CDR2 SQIVND (reference sequence). Losses at the gene ends were 5 bases for V and 0 bases for J; bases not matched to a gene: 8. CDR3 residues: CASSVTGGQLNTEAFF. The CDR3 DNA sequence: TGTGCCAGTAGTGTAACAGGGGGGCAATTGAACACTGAAGCTTTCTTT.

The chain employs TRBV19 and TRBJ2-1, with 11 bases lining up with TRBD2. V dropped 6 bases and J dropped 9; count of bases not matched to a gene: 19. CDR1 and CDR2 (germline): LNHDA, SQIVND (reference sequence). The CDR3 runs to 18 residues. CDR3 sequence reads: CASSPRLVAGGIKLEQFF. CDR3 DNA: TGTGCCAGTAGCCCCAGGTTGGTAGCGGGAGGGATTAAGCTTGAGCAGTTCTTC.

J is TRBJ2-3 and V is TRBV4-1; 12 bases match TRBD2. J lost 1 base, V lost 2 bases, and 1 base had no gene match. CDR1 is MGHRA, CDR2 YSYEKL, per germline. The CDR3 spans 16 residues. CDR3 in amino acids: CASSQRTSGGTDTQYF. CDR3 DNA sequence: TGCGCCAGCAGCCAACGGACTAGCGGGGGCACAGATACGCAGTATTTT.

The V and J genes are TRBV28 and TRBJ2-2, with D possibly matching TRBD1 (6 bases). This CDR3 has 13 residues. Trimming cost V 6 bases and J 6 bases, with 11 bases left between them. Germline CDR1 reads MDHEN; CDR2 reads SYDVKM. CDR3 residues: CASSLQGPGELFF. Here the CDR3 DNA reads TGTGCCAGCAGCTTACAGGGTCCCGGGGAGCTGTTTTTT.

The chain links TRBV7-2 to TRBJ2-1, with 12 nucleotides matching TRBD2. The CDR3 is 18 residues long. V was clipped by 1 base and J by 3 bases; unmatched bases: 7. Germline V gene lookup returns CDR1 SGHTA and CDR2 FQGNSA. CDR3 DNA: TGTGCCAGCAGCTTAGTGGCTAGCGGGGGGGCTAACTACAATGAGCAGTTCTTC. It is translated as CASSLVASGGANYNEQFF.

This clone was detected only once. The chain carries TRBV18 and TRBJ2-7; 10 nucleotides agree with TRBD2. The CDR3 runs to 15 residues. Germline V gene lookup returns CDR1 KGHSH and CDR2 LQKENI. V shed 4 bases, J shed 3 bases, and the junction held 6 bases outside the gene matches. DNA of the CDR3: TGTGCCAGCTCACTCACAGCGGGGGGGAGCTACGAGCAGTACTTC. As protein: CASSLTAGGSYEQYF.

The chain carries TRBV6-1 and TRBJ2-3; tentative D call: TRBD2 (7 bases). The ends were cut back, 1 base at V and 4 bases at J, with 12 bases in the middle. Germline CDR1 is MNHNS and CDR2 is SASEGT. This CDR3 has 15 residues. The CDR3, as DNA: TGTGCCAGCAGTGAAGGGCGGGGGCGGGCAGATACGCAGTATTTT. Its protein product is CASSEGRGRADTQYF.

The rearrangement links TRBV5-1 to TRBJ1-2; 9 nucleotides agree with TRBD1. V trimming: 3 bases; J trimming: 0 bases; junction bases outside the gene matches: 9. CDR3 length equals 17 residues. Germline V gives CDR1 SGHRS, CDR2 YFSETQ. CDR3: CASSWGTGSLANYGYTF. CDR3 nucleotide sequence: TGCGCCAGCAGCTGGGGGACAGGGTCTTTAGCTAACTATGGCTACACCTTC. Full variable domain (remainder filled in from reference TRBV5-1 and TRBJ1-2): KAGVTQTPRYLIKTRGQQVTLSCSPISGHRSVSWYQQTPGQGLQFLFEYFSETQRNKGNFPGRFSGRQFSNSRSEMNVSTLELGDSALYLCASSWGTGSLANYGYTFGSGTRLTVV.

The rearrangement joins TRBV6-1 to TRBJ1-2; D is undetermined. CDR1 is MNHNS and CDR2 is SASEGT in the germline V gene. The CDR3 sequence is 13 residues long. Deletions cut 5 bases from V and 7 bases from J, with 14 bases between. The CDR3 region is CASSPPDTAGYTF. The CDR3 DNA follows: TGTGCCAGCAGTCCTCCCGATACAGCTGGCTACACCTTC.

This clone was picked up a small number of times. CDR3 sequence (DNA): TGTGCCACCCTGACTGGAGGGCATGGCTACACCTTC. It yields the protein CATLTGGHGYTF. V gene TRBV27 combines with J gene TRBJ1-2; D is undetermined. Germline lookup yields CDR1 MNHEY and CDR2 SMNVEV (reference sequence). The CDR3 consists of 12 residues. The germline V and J ends were trimmed by 10 bases and 6 bases, with 15 bases remaining between them.

This clone was detected a few times. The rearrangement joins TRBV27 to TRBJ2-7; TRBD1 matches at 8 bases. The CDR3 consists of 16 residues. After removal of 5 bases from V and 4 bases from J, the junction contained 13 bases not matched to a gene. The germline V gene encodes CDR1 MNHEY and CDR2 SMNVEV (reference sequence). The CDR3 DNA is TGTGCCAGCAGTCCCACTCTGGACAGGGCGAATTACGAGCAGTACTTC. The encoded protein is CASSPTLDRANYEQYF.

This clone was seen only a few times. The V gene is TRBV2, the J gene TRBJ2-5, with a tentative D call TRBD1 (6 bases). CDR1 and CDR2 from the germline V gene are SNHLY and FYNNEI. This CDR3 spans 15 amino acids. V lost 3 bases and J lost 0, with 11 bases in between. The DNA of the CDR3 is TGTGCCAGCAGTGAGGGTCAGGGGTACCAAGAGACCCAGTACTTC. The encoded protein is CASSEGQGYQETQYF.

This sequence joins TRBV11-2 and TRBJ2-7, with TRBD2 identical over 8 bases. Germline CDR1 reads SGHAT; CDR2 reads FQNNGV. The CDR3 has 17 amino acids. The J segment lost 2 bases and the V segment lost 1 base, leaving 10 bases of the junction unmatched. In DNA, the CDR3 is TGTGCCAGCAGCTTAGGAGGCCTAGCGGGTGATCCCTACGAGCAGTACTTC. Translating it yields CASSLGGLAGDPYEQYF. Combining the CDR3 with reference TRBV11-2 and TRBJ2-7 gives the whole variable domain EAGVAQSPRYKIIEKRQSVAFWCNPISGHATLYWYQQILGQGPKLLIQFQNNGVVDDSQLPKDRFSAERLKGVDSTLKIQPAKLEDSAVYLCASSLGGLAGDPYEQYFGPGTRLTVT.

This clone has just one count. The gene calls are TRBV29-1 and TRBJ2-3; 8 bases agree with TRBD1. Germline CDR1 is SQVTM and CDR2 is ANQGSEA. The length of the CDR3 is 13 residues. CDR3 residues: CRMDRVWTDTQYF. For the CDR3, the DNA is TGCAGGATGGACAGGGTTTGGACAGATACGCAGTATTTT.

The chain has TRBV7-8 and TRBJ2-5; 8 bases agree with TRBD2. Germline V CDR1 and CDR2: SGHVS, FQNEAQ. V shed 0 bases, J shed 3 bases, and the junction held 9 bases outside the gene matches. The CDR3 spans 17 residues. CDR3 coding DNA: TGTGCCAGCAGCTTAGCGGTCGGGGGGGTCGTAAAAGAGACCCAGTACTTC. Amino acid sequence: CASSLAVGGVVKETQYF.

DNA of the CDR3: TGTGCCAGCAGCTTAAGACACGGCAACACTGAAGCTTTCTTT. Its protein is CASSLRHGNTEAFF. The rearrangement uses TRBV7-2 and TRBJ1-1; D gene uncertain. The CDR3 loop spans 14 amino acids. From germline, CDR1 is SGHTA and CDR2 FQGNSA. V was trimmed by 2 bases and J by 2 bases, leaving 9 bases between them.